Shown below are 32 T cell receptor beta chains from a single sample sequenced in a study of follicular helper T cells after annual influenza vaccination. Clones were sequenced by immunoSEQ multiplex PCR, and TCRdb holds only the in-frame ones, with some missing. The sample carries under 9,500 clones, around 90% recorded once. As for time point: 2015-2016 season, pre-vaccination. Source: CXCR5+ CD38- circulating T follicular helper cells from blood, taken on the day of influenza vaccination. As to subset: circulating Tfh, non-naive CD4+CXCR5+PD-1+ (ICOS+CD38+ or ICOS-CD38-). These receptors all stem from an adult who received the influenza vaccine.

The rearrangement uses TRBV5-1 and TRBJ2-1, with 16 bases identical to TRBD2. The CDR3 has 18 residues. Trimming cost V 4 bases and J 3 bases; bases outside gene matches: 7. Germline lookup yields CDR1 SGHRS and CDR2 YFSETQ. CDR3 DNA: TGCGCCAGCAGCGTGGGACTAGCGGGGGGGCTCTACTACAATGAGCAGTTCTTC. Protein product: CASSVGLAGGLYYNEQFF.

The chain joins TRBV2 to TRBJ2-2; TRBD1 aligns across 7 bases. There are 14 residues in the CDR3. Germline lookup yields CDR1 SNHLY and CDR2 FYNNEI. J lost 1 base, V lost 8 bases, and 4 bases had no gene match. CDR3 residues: CASCRTGNTGELFF. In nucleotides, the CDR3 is TGTGCCAGCTGTAGGACAGGGAACACCGGGGAGCTGTTTTTT.

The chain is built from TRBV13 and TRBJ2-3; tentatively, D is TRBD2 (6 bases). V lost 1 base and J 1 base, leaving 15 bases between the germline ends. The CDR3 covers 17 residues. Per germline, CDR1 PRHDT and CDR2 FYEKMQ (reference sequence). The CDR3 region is CASSLEVFGGGTDTQYF. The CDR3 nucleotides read TGTGCCAGCAGCTTAGAAGTATTCGGGGGTGGCACAGATACGCAGTATTTT.

This CDR3 is CATQGDVYGYTF. The CDR3 DNA follows: TGTGCCACGCAGGGGGATGTCTATGGCTACACCTTC. The V call is TRBV10-3, the J call TRBJ1-2; TRBD1 matches 7 bases. CDR1 ENHRY and CDR2 SYGVKD come from the germline V gene. The CDR3 is made up of 12 amino acids. The J segment lost 4 bases and the V segment lost 10 bases, leaving 6 bases of the junction unmatched.

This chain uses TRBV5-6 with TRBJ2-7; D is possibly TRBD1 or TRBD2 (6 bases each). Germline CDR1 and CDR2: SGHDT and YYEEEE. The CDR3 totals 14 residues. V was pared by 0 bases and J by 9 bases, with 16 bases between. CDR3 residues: CASSLANGGRGQYF. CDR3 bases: TGTGCCAGCAGCTTGGCCAATGGGGGGCGCGGGCAGTACTTC.

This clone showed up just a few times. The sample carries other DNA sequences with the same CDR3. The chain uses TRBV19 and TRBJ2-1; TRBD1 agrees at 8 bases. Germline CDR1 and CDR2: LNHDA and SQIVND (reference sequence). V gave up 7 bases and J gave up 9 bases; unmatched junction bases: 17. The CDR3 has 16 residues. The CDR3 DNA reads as TGTGCCAGTAACACGGGGGACAGGATGCTTATTGGTGAGCAGTTCTTC. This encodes CASNTGDRMLIGEQFF.

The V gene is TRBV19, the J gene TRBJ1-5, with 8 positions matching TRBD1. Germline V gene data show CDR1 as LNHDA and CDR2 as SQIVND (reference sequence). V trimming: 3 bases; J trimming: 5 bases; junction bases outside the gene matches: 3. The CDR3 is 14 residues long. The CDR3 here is CASSIQGADQPQHF. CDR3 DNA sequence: TGTGCCAGTAGTATTCAGGGGGCCGATCAGCCCCAGCATTTT. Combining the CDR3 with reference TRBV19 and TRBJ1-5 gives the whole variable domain DGGITQSPKYLFRKEGQNVTLSCEQNLNHDAMYWYRQDPGQGLRLIYYSQIVNDFQKGDIAEGYSVSREKKESFPLTVTSAQKNPTAFYLCASSIQGADQPQHFGDGTRLSIL.

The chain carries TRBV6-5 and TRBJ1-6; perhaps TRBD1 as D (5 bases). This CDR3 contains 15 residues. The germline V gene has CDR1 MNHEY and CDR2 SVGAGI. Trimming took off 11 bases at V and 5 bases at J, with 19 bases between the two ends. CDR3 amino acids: CAARESGGNNSPLHF. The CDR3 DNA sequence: TGTGCCGCCAGGGAGTCGGGGGGTAATAATTCACCCCTCCACTTT.

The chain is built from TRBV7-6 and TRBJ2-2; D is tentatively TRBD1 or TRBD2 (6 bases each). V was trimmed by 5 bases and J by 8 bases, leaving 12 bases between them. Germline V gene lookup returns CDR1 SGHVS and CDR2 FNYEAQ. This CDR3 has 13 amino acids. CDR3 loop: CASSLSGAGELFF. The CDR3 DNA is TGTGCCAGCAGCCTTTCGGGGGCTGGGGAGCTGTTTTTT.

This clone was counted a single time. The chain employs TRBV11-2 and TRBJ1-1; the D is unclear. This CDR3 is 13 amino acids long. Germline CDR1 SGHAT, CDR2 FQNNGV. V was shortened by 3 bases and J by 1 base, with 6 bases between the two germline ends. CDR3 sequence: CASSLTPNTEAFF. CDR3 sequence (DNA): TGTGCCAGCAGCTTGACGCCGAACACTGAAGCTTTCTTT.

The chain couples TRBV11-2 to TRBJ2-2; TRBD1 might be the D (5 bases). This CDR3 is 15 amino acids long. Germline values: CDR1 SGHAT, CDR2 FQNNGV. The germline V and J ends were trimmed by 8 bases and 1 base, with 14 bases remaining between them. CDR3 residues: CASGRGIWNTGELFF. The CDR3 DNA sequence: TGTGCCAGCGGTAGGGGAATCTGGAACACCGGGGAGCTGTTTTTT.

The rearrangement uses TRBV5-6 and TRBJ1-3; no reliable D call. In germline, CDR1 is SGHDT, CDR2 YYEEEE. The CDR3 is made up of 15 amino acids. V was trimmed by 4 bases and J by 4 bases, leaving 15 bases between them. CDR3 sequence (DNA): TGTGCCAGCAGCACCCTCCGGGAGGGAGGAAACACCATATATTTT. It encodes CASSTLREGGNTIYF.

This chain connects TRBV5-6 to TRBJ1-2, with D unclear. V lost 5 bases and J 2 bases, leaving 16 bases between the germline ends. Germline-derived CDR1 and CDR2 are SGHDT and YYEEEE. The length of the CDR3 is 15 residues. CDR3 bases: TGTGCCAGCAGAGGTCTCGTAGCGGAAAACTATGGCTACACCTTC. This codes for CASRGLVAENYGYTF.

The CDR3 sequence is CASSRQGGYNEQFF. CDR3 DNA: TGTGCCAGCAGTCGACAGGGAGGCTACAATGAGCAGTTCTTC. The chain has TRBV6-6 and TRBJ2-1; the D gene is possibly TRBD1 (7 bases). Germline V gene sequence: CDR1 MNHNY, CDR2 SVGAGI (reference sequence). V was cut by 5 bases and J by 3 bases, with 11 bases left in between. The length of the CDR3 is 14 residues.

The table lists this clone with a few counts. The DNA of the CDR3 is TGTGCCAGCAGTGAAGATGAGAACTATGGCTACACCTTC. Residues: CASSEDENYGYTF. The J gene is TRBJ1-2, the V gene TRBV6-1; D unclear. Trimming stripped 1 base from V and 2 bases from J, with 5 bases between. Germline V gene lookup returns CDR1 MNHNS and CDR2 SASEGT. The CDR3 runs 13 residues.

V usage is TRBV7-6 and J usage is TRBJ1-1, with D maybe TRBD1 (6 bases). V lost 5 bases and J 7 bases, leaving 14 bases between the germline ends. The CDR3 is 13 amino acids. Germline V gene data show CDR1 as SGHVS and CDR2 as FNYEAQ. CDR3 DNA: TGTGCCAGCAGCCAGACGGGGGGCGGTGAAGCTTTCTTT. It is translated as CASSQTGGGEAFF.

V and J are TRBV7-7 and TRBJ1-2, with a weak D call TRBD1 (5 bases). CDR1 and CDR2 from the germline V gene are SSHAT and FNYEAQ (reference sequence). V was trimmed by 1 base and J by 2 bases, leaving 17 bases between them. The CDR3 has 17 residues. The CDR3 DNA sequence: TGTGCCAGCAGCTTAGGAGAGGACATTACAGGAAACTATGGCTACACCTTC. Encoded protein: CASSLGEDITGNYGYTF.

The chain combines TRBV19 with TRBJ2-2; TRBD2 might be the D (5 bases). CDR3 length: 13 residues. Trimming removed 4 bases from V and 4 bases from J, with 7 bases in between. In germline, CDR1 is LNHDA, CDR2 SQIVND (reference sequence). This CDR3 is CASSTGLTGELFF. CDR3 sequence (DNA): TGTGCCAGTAGTACAGGACTCACCGGGGAGCTGTTTTTT.

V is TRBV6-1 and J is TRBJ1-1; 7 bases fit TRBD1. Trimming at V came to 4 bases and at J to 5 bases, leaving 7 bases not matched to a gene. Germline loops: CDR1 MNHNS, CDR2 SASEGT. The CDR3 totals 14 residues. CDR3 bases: TGTGCCAGCAGTGGACAGGGCCAATCGACTGAAGCTTTCTTT. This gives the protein CASSGQGQSTEAFF.

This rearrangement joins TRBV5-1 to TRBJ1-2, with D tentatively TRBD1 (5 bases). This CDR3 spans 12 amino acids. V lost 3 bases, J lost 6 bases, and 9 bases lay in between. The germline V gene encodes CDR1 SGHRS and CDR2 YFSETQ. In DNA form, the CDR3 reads TGCGCCAGCAGCTCGACCAGGGATGGCTACACCTTC. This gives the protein CASSSTRDGYTF.

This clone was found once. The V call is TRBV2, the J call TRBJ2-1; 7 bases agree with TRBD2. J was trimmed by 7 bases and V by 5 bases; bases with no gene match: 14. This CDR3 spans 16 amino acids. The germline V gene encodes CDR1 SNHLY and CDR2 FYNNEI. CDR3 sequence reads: CASSTPRLARRNEQFF. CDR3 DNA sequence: TGTGCCAGCAGTACCCCCCGACTAGCCCGTAGAAATGAGCAGTTCTTC.

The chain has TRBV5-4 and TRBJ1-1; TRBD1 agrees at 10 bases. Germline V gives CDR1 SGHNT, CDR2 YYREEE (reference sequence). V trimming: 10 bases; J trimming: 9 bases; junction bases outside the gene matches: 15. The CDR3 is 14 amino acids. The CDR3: CAWAPGTGEIQAFF. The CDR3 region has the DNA TGTGCCTGGGCCCCCGGGACAGGGGAAATTCAAGCTTTCTTT.

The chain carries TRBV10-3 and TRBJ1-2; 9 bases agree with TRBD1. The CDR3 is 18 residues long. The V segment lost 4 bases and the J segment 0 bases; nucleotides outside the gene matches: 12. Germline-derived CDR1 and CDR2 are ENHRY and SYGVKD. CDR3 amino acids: CAISGMKETGGANYGYTF. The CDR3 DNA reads TGTGCCATCAGTGGGATGAAAGAGACAGGGGGAGCTAACTATGGCTACACCTTC.

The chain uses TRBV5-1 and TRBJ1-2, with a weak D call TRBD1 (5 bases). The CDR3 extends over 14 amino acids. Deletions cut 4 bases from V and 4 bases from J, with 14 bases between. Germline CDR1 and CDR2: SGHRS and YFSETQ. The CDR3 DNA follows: TGCGCCAGCAGCACCGGGACCGACGGCTATGGCTACACCTTC. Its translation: CASSTGTDGYGYTF.

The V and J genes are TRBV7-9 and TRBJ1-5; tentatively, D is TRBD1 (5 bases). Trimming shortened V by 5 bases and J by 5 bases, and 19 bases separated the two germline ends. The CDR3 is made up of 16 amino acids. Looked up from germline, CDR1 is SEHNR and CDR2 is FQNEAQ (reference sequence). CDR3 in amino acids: CASSPFTGSMDQPQHF. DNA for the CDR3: TGTGCCAGCAGCCCGTTTACAGGATCGATGGATCAGCCCCAGCATTTT.

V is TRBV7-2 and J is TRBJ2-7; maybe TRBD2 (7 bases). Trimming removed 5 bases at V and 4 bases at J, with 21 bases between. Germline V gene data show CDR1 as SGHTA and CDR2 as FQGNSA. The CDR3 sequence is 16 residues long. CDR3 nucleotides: TGTGCCAGCAGCCCCCCTCGCGGCGGGGGCTTGTACGAGCAGTACTTC. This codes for CASSPPRGGGLYEQYF.

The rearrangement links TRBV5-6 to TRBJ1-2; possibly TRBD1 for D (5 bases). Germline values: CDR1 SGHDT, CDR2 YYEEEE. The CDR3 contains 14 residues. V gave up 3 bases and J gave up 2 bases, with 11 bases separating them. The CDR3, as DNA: TGTGCCAGCAGCTGGCCAGACAGAAACTATGGCTACACCTTC. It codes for CASSWPDRNYGYTF.

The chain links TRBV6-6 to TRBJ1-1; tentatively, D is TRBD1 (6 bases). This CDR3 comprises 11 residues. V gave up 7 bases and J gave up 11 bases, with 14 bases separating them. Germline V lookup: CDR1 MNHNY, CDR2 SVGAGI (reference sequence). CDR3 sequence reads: CASILGGLAFF. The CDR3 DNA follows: TGTGCCAGCATCCTAGGGGGGTTGGCTTTCTTT.

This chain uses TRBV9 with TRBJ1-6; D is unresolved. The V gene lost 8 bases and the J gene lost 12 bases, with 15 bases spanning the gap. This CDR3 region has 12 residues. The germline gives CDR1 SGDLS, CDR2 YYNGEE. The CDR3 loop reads CASQTSGQPLHF. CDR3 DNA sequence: TGTGCCAGTCAAACATCCGGCCAACCCCTCCACTTT.

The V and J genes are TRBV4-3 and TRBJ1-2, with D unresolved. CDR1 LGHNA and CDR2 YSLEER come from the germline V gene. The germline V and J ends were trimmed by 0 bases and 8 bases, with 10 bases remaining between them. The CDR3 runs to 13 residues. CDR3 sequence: CASSQDGRTGYTF. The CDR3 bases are TGCGCCAGCAGCCAAGATGGTAGGACGGGCTACACCTTC.

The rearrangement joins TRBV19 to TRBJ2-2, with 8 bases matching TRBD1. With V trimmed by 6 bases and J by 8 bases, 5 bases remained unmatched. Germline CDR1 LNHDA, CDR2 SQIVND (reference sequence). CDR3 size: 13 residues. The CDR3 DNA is TGTGCCAGTAGGACGGACAGGGCTGGGGAGCTGTTTTTT. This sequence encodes CASRTDRAGELFF.

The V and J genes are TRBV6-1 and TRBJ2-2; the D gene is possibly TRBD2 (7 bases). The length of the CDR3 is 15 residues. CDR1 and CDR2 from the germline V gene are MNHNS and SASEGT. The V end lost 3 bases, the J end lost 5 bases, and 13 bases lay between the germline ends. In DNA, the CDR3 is TGTGCCAGCAGTGACTGGGGGGGGGCGACCGGGGAGCTGTTTTTT. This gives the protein CASSDWGGATGELFF.